The 20 T cell receptor beta chains reported below all come from one sample, sequenced in a study of blood T cell repertoires in COVID-19. Produced via immunoSEQ multiplex PCR; TCRdb's table is partial and in-frame only. Of some 350,000 clones listed, roughly nine tenths are singletons. Sequencing was performed on PBMCs or T cells enriched from blood (not recorded which). The source of these receptors is a man younger than 30 who had recovered from COVID-19.

This chain joins TRBV6-5 and TRBJ2-1; unclear D gene. This CDR3 is 12 amino acids long. V lost 0 bases and J 13 bases, leaving 10 bases between the germline ends. The V gene's germline CDR1 is MNHEY and CDR2 SVGAGI. CDR3 residues: CASSYSRSEQFF. CDR3 in DNA: TGTGCCAGCAGTTACTCAAGAAGCGAACAGTTCTTC.

The rearrangement uses TRBV5-1 and TRBJ1-6, with 9 bases lining up with TRBD1. This CDR3 is 16 amino acids long. Trimming took 4 bases from V and 7 from J; bases not matched to a gene: 9. Per the germline V gene, CDR1 is SGHRS and CDR2 is YFSETQ. The CDR3 region is CASSLSGTGTNSPLHF. Here the CDR3 DNA reads TGCGCCAGCAGCCTTAGCGGGACAGGGACAAATTCACCCCTCCACTTT.

This clone was seen only a few times. This chain uses TRBV7-9 with TRBJ2-7; 10 bases match TRBD2. Germline V gene lookup returns CDR1 SEHNR and CDR2 FQNEAQ (reference sequence). V dropped 6 bases and J dropped 2; count of bases not matched to a gene: 7. The CDR3 length is 15 residues. Written as DNA, the CDR3 is TGTGCCAGCAGTTCCAGGACTAGCGGTACCTACGAGCAGTACTTC. This encodes CASSSRTSGTYEQYF.

The chain combines TRBV19 with TRBJ1-1, with TRBD1 as a possible D gene (5 bases). Germline assignment: CDR1 LNHDA and CDR2 SQIVND (reference sequence). V gave up 2 bases and J gave up 4 bases, with 11 bases separating them. The CDR3 sequence is 14 residues long. The CDR3 bases are TGTGCCAGTAGTATATACAGGACGGGCACTGAAGCTTTCTTT. The encoded protein is CASSIYRTGTEAFF.

This chain connects TRBV11-3 to TRBJ2-7; weak D call: TRBD1 (5 bases). The ends were cut back, 2 bases at V and 2 bases at J, with 7 bases in the middle. The CDR3 sequence is 13 residues long. Germline CDR1 reads SGHNT; CDR2 reads YENEEA. CDR3 in DNA: TGTGCCAGCAGCTTACAGGGCCCCTACGAGCAGTACTTC. Its translation: CASSLQGPYEQYF.

The CDR3 nucleotides are TGTGCCAGCAGTTACTTTAGCGGTGGGACAGATACGCAGTATTTT. Its protein is CASSYFSGGTDTQYF. The genes are TRBV6-5 and TRBJ2-3; D might be TRBD2 (6 bases). V was pared by 1 base and J by 3 bases, with 11 bases between. CDR3 length equals 15 residues. Looked up from germline, CDR1 is MNHEY and CDR2 is SVGAGI.

The J gene is TRBJ1-1, the V gene TRBV3-1 (or the pseudogene TRBV3-2); D is undetermined. Trimming removed 3 bases from V and 8 bases from J, with 13 bases in between. In germline, CDR1 is LGHDT, CDR2 YNNKEL (reference sequence). The CDR3 has 13 residues. The chain's CDR3 is CASSQDPGKEAFF. For the CDR3, the DNA is TGTGCCAGCAGCCAGGATCCCGGGAAAGAAGCTTTCTTT.

The rearrangement links TRBV20-1 to TRBJ2-3, with 8 bases that match TRBD2. This CDR3 spans 14 amino acids. Germline CDR1 DFQATT, CDR2 SNEGSKA (reference sequence). With V trimmed by 3 bases and J by 5 bases, 7 bases remained unmatched. CDR3 nucleotide sequence: TGCAGTGCTAGTCGAGGACTAGCAGGAGATACGCAGTATTTT. Its protein is CSASRGLAGDTQYF.

The CDR3 sequence is CASSLSNGRGTGNGYTF. In DNA form, the CDR3 reads TGTGCCAGCAGTTTAAGTAACGGGAGAGGGACAGGCAATGGCTACACCTTC. V and J are TRBV28 and TRBJ1-2, with 8 bases aligning to TRBD1. The V gene end was trimmed by 2 bases and the J gene end by 6 bases; junction bases not matched to a gene: 14. The CDR3 extends over 17 amino acids. Germline CDR1 and CDR2: MDHEN and SYDVKM.

The chain recombines TRBV27 with TRBJ1-3; 7 nucleotides line up with TRBD1. V was pared by 6 bases and J by 0 bases, with 2 bases of the junction left unmatched. CDR3 length equals 14 residues. The germline V gene encodes CDR1 MNHEY and CDR2 SMNVEV (reference sequence). Written as DNA, the CDR3 is TGTGCCAGCAGGGACAGGAGCTCTGGAAACACCATATATTTT. Protein product: CASRDRSSGNTIYF.

J is TRBJ1-5 and V is TRBV30; TRBD1 aligns across 7 bases. The CDR3 extends over 13 amino acids. Germline CDR1 and CDR2: GTSNPN and SVGIG (reference sequence). V dropped 5 bases and J dropped 4; count of bases not matched to a gene: 5. The CDR3 loop is CAWGQVINQPQHF. In nucleotides, the CDR3 is TGTGCCTGGGGACAGGTCATTAATCAGCCCCAGCATTTT.

This clone was counted many times. The CDR3 DNA reads TGTGCCAGCAGCCAAGGGTCAGGACAGGGGAATGAGCAGTTCTTC. It specifies CASSQGSGQGNEQFF. The genes are TRBV3-1 (or the pseudogene TRBV3-2) and TRBJ2-1; 9 bases match TRBD1. This CDR3 region has 15 residues. J was trimmed by 7 bases and V by 1 base; bases with no gene match: 5. Germline-derived CDR1 and CDR2 are LGHDT and YNNKEL (reference sequence).

This chain uses TRBV7-9 with TRBJ2-1; D is unclear. The CDR3 has 14 residues. Germline CDR1 reads SEHNR; CDR2 reads FQNEAQ (reference sequence). Trimming shortened V by 10 bases and J by 5 bases, and 18 bases separated the two germline ends. As DNA, the CDR3 is TGTGCCACCCAGTTTGAAGATTTCCACAATGAGCAGTTCTTC. Amino acid sequence: CATQFEDFHNEQFF.

V is TRBV5-8 and J is TRBJ1-6, with 9 bases aligning to TRBD1. Germline lookup yields CDR1 SGHTS and CDR2 YDEGEE. CDR3 length equals 17 residues. Germline trimming cut 3 bases from V and 7 bases from J; bases unmatched to any gene: 11. The CDR3 loop is CASSSRVTGGRNSPLHF. The CDR3 DNA reads as TGTGCCAGCAGCTCTAGGGTAACAGGGGGCAGGAATTCACCCCTCCACTTT.

CDR3 protein: CASSIVGGLWNEQFF. CDR3 bases: TGTGCCAGTAGTATAGTAGGAGGGCTTTGGAATGAGCAGTTCTTC. This rearrangement joins TRBV19 to TRBJ2-1; maybe TRBD2 (6 bases). The germline gives CDR1 LNHDA, CDR2 SQIVND (reference sequence). The CDR3 consists of 15 residues. Between the trimmed V and J ends, which lost 1 base and 7 bases, there was a span of 14 bases.

The chain links TRBV27 to TRBJ2-7; 8 bases are a match to TRBD1. Germline values: CDR1 MNHEY, CDR2 SMNVEV (reference sequence). Trimming took 3 bases from V and 6 from J; bases not matched to a gene: 7. The CDR3 runs 14 residues. The CDR3 region has the DNA TGTGCCAGCAGTTTCGCCCAGGGGGCGGGCGAGCAGTACTTC. It translates to CASSFAQGAGEQYF.

The V and J genes are TRBV2 and TRBJ2-1; tentatively, D is TRBD2 (7 bases). Trimming left V 2 bases short and J 0 bases short, with 11 bases between. Germline CDR1 SNHLY, CDR2 FYNNEI. The CDR3 has 16 amino acids. CDR3 protein: CASSEWGGSSYNEQFF. CDR3 nucleotide sequence: TGTGCCAGCAGTGAATGGGGGGGCTCCTCCTACAATGAGCAGTTCTTC.

The gene calls are TRBV28 and TRBJ1-6; 7 bases map to TRBD1. Germline V gene lookup returns CDR1 MDHEN and CDR2 SYDVKM. CDR3 length: 14 residues. V trimming: 5 bases; J trimming: 9 bases; junction bases outside the gene matches: 7. The chain's CDR3 is CASSPGTVSSPLHF. CDR3 sequence (DNA): TGTGCCAGCAGTCCTGGGACAGTAAGTTCACCCCTCCACTTT.

This chain joins TRBV6-5 and TRBJ2-1; D ambiguous. The length of the CDR3 is 16 residues. Deletions cut 0 bases from V and 5 bases from J, with 14 bases between. Germline V gene data show CDR1 as MNHEY and CDR2 as SVGAGI. Here the CDR3 reads CASSYSNLGSHNEQFF. The DNA for the CDR3 is TGTGCCAGCAGTTACTCGAATCTCGGGTCCCACAATGAGCAGTTCTTC.

The J gene is TRBJ1-1, the V gene TRBV19, with D unresolved. Germline V lookup: CDR1 LNHDA, CDR2 SQIVND (reference sequence). The ends were cut back, 2 bases at V and 3 bases at J, with 16 bases in the middle. The CDR3 is made up of 16 amino acids. CDR3 DNA sequence: TGTGCCAGTAGTATAAGGTTCAGGCCGATCTACACTGAAGCTTTCTTT. Amino acid sequence: CASSIRFRPIYTEAFF.